This TCR beta chain was captured in a study of cytomegalovirus exposure and HLA in healthy donors. Study-wide results and limits: The investigators catalogued 180 or so TCR beta chains as cytomegalovirus-associated. TCR sequences were mostly rare, though some public TCRs occurred in many donors.

The CDR3 extends over 14 amino acids. The germline V and J ends were trimmed by 3 bases and 2 bases, with 10 bases remaining between them. Germline CDR1 and CDR2: MDHEN and SYDVKM. Repertoires were generated with immunoSEQ multiplex PCR, while TCRdb's copy carries only in-frame clones and drops some. The sample includes 110,000 to 150,000 clones, roughly nine tenths of them seen just once. On this clone: Its specificity is unknown.

The sequencing input was PBMCs. The chain couples TRBV28 to TRBJ1-2; D is possibly TRBD1 (6 bases). The source of this sequence is a man aged 18 to 35 in good health and CMV-seronegative. The CDR3 DNA follows: TGTGCCAGCAGTTTCACAGGGCGCAACTATGGCTACACCTTC. The encoded protein is CASSFTGRNYGYTF.